This T cell receptor (beta chain) appears in the sequencing data of a study of T cell repertoires in cytomegalovirus infection (dated by TCRdb to between 2018 and 2020). Study-wide context: Donor HLA type was relevant to the analysis, as public TCR beta signatures indicated carriage of CMV infection together with the matching HLA type.

Overall results and qualifications from the work: The ex vivo response was dominated by HLA-C-restricted CMV-specific TCR beta clonotypes, and the single most frequent clonotype in two of eight donors was supplied by these HLA-C-restricted clonotypes. Carriers of CMV infection plus the relevant HLA type were discriminated by the cumulative frequency of public TCR beta family members in the study cohort and in an independent roughly 370-donor cohort.

The data were produced on an Illumina HiSeq 1500. In TCRdb, the public reads were trimmed at Q25 with fastp and aligned with MiXCR, with productive beta chains retained. Rows with a matching CDR3 protein are joined into one entry that keeps the most common DNA and genes. This sample comprises some 400,000 distinct CDR3 sequences, approximately 33% of them detected only once. The ten largest clones capture roughly 13% of the sample. Turning to this clonotype: The antigen this receptor binds is unknown. No much larger clonotype is one base removed from it; base qualities were not supplied.

The germline V gene gives CDR1 as SGHRS and CDR2 as YFSETQ. CDR3 length: 17 amino acids, cysteine to phenylalanine. Only the CDR3 portion is preserved as DNA: 51 bases, with reading frame beginning at the first base. Trimmed from V: 4 bases; trimmed from J: 4 bases; junction bases lacking a gene match: 13. This clonotype originated in a human donor in good health (CMV status not recorded). Some clones in this sample may be carry-over from other donors' samples. This receptor chain uses TRBV5-1 and TRBJ2-2, with 7 bases in between that match TRBD1. The specimen was PBMCs. The CDR3 sequence is CASSHLPRGGSTGELFF. The bases read TGCGCCAGCAGCCACTTGCCCCGAGGGGGCAGCACCGGGGAGCTGTTTTTT. The CDR3, completed at both ends by the reference TRBV5-1 and TRBJ2-2 genes, gives the full variable domain KAGVTQTPRYLIKTRGQQVTLSCSPISGHRSVSWYQQTPGQGLQFLFEYFSETQRNKGNFPGRFSGRQFSNSRSEMNVSTLELGDSALYLCASSHLPRGGSTGELFFGEGSRLTVL.